The rows below give T cell receptor beta chains drawn from one sample of a study of T-cell reconstitution after alpha-beta-depleted transplantation in children. TCRdb itself ran the PCR reads through MiXCR, one entry per CDR3 protein. The data hold approximately 650,000 distinct CDR3 sequences, with roughly 13% observed a single time. The sequenced sample was PBMCs, obtained before TCRalphabeta/CD19-depleted stem cell transplant. Receptors originate from a girl aged 2 to 10 with congenital amegakaryocytic thrombocytopenia, due to receive a stem cell transplant. Both conserved end residues are trimmed from each CDR3. The order of the fields is V gene, CDR3 protein.

V: TRBV25-1
CDR3: ASSVRGATEAF

V: TRBV10-3
CDR3: AISESGLAGTGELF

V: TRBV29-1
CDR3: SVSLGAYEQY

V: TRBV5-5
CDR3: ASSFWQGTDTQY

V: TRBV30
CDR3: AWITSGNGETQY

V: TRBV12-3/TRBV12-4
CDR3: ASRARTGSTEAF

V: TRBV20-1
CDR3: SAIGTKIEQF

V: TRBV7-2
CDR3: ASSLEATGEYGYT

V: TRBV7-9
CDR3: ASSWTRSGNTIY

V: TRBV6-1
CDR3: ASSGGSRRGYT

V: TRBV20-1
CDR3: SARDFGERSYEQY

V: TRBV20-1
CDR3: SALLAKDEQF

V: TRBV5-1
CDR3: ASSLGTSGSSEQY

V: TRBV29-1
CDR3: SVMAGGYT

V: TRBV6-1
CDR3: ASSTASGTLDTQY

V: TRBV6-2/TRBV6-3
CDR3: ASSSPYRAVSTEAF

V: TRBV10-3
CDR3: AISRTGTDHEKLF

V: TRBV2
CDR3: ASSEQGAAGNTIY

V: TRBV5-1
CDR3: ASSPSGLADLAKNIQY

V: TRBV20-1
CDR3: SARGFPGSSYQPQH

V: TRBV6-2/TRBV6-3
CDR3: ASSYFAAGTSGIPPYEQY

V: TRBV19
CDR3: ASSIGDGAMNTEAF

V: TRBV7-2
CDR3: ASSPSGVYEQY

V: TRBV5-1
CDR3: ASSLVTGGPSYEQY

V: TRBV5-1
CDR3: ASSFKWEKVGELF

V: TRBV10-2
CDR3: ASSDVEQF

V: TRBV20-1
CDR3: SAWQIYGYT

V: TRBV7-2
CDR3: ASSLGVRVYEQY

V: TRBV5-1
CDR3: ASSSPLAVLNEQF

V: TRBV15
CDR3: ATSRDRRDHNYNEQF

V: TRBV20-1
CDR3: SARENPGNYNSPLH

V: TRBV9
CDR3: ASSVLGLGSNEQF

V: TRBV6-1
CDR3: ASSLLAGPYNEQF

V: TRBV20-1
CDR3: SASPRDSPNYGYT

V: TRBV11-2
CDR3: ASSEKGSSGGDDNEQF

V: TRBV20-1
CDR3: SARVPLAGGPADTQY

V: TRBV29-1
CDR3: SALGAGELF

V: TRBV20-1
CDR3: SARDRMKLAGKQETQY

V: TRBV27
CDR3: ASRTLRGAYEQY

V: TRBV20-1
CDR3: SATLTSGSWETQY